The subject of this entry is one T cell receptor beta chain. Trimming took off 7 bases at V and 3 bases at J, with 15 bases between the two ends. The germline V gene has CDR1 KGHDR and CDR2 SFDVKD. This CDR3 comprises 15 residues. The treatment was: around 19 received Ad26.COV2.S at low or high dose, single or two shots; about 5 received placebo; per-sample allocation not given. Sample collection was performed on day 63 after the first vaccine or placebo injection. Boston supplied an adult donor aged 18-55 years. This sample is part of a study of Ad26.COV2.S vaccination and SARS-CoV-2 variants. Clones were sequenced by immunoSEQ multiplex PCR, and TCRdb holds only the in-frame ones, with some missing. The sample holds about 400,000 clones, 83% seen once.

This receptor was taken from a person between 18 and 60 years old who received the Ad26.COV2.S COVID-19 vaccine or a placebo. The chain carries TRBV24-1 and TRBJ2-1; maybe TRBD2 (5 bases). The source material was peripheral blood, sampled in a trial of Ad26.COV2.S vaccine versus placebo. The CDR3 sequence: CATRREQQHYNEQFF. The CDR3 DNA reads as TGTGCCACCAGGAGGGAACAGCAACACTACAATGAGCAGTTCTTC.